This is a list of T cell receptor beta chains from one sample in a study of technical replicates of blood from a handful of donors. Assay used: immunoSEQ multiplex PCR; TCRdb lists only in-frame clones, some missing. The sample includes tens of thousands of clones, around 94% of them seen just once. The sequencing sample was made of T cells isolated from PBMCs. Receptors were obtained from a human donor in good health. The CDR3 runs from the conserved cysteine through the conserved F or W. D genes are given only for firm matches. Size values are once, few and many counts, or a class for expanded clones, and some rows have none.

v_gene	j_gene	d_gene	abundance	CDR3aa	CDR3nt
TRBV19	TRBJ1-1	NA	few	CASSPFVSMNTEAFF	TGTGCCAGTAGTCCTTTTGTCAGTATGAACACTGAAGCTTTCTTT
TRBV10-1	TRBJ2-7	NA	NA	CASSESKVLRGEQYF	TGCGCCAGCAGTGAGTCGAAGGTCCTCCGCGGGGAGCAGTACTTC
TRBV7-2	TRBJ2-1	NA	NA	CASSRGGSGIYNEQFF	TGTGCCAGCAGCCGGGGCGGTAGCGGAATATACAATGAGCAGTTCTTC
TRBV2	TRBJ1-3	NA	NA	CASRQGSPGNTIYF	TGTGCCAGCAGACAGGGCTCCCCTGGAAACACCATATATTTT
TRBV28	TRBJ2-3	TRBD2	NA	CASSLPGLAGSTDTQYF	TGTGCCAGCAGTTTACCGGGACTAGCGGGAAGCACAGATACGCAGTATTTT
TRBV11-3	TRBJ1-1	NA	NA	CASSFLGQRKAFF	TGTGCCAGCAGCTTCCTGGGACAAAGGAAAGCTTTCTTT
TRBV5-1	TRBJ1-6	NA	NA	CASRSAGSNSPLHF	TGCGCCAGCAGGTCCGCAGGGTCTAATTCACCCCTCCACTTT
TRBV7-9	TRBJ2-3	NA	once	CASASGVRPDTQYF	TGTGCCAGCGCCTCAGGGGTTCGTCCAGATACGCAGTATTTT
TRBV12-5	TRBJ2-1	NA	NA	CASVPTGGINNEQFF	TGTGCTAGTGTCCCGACGGGGGGCATTAACAATGAGCAGTTCTTC
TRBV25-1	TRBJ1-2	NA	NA	CASTRGVNYGYTF	TGTGCCAGCACCAGGGGCGTTAATTATGGCTACACCTTC
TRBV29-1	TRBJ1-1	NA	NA	CSAEAGGFSDTEAFF	TGCAGCGCTGAGGCGGGGGGCTTCTCCGACACTGAAGCTTTCTTT
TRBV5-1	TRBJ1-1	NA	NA	CATKEGDLNTEAFF	TGCGCCACCAAAGAAGGGGACTTGAACACTGAAGCTTTCTTT
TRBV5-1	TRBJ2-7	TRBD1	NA	CASSTGQGGNEQYF	TGCGCCAGCAGCACAGGACAGGGGGGAAACGAGCAGTACTTC
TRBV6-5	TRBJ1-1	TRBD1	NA	CASSLQGAYTEAFF	TGTGCCAGCAGTTTACAGGGGGCTTACACTGAAGCTTTCTTT
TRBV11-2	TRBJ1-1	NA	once	CASRADRYFTEAFF	TGTGCCAGCAGAGCTGATCGGTATTTCACTGAAGCTTTCTTT
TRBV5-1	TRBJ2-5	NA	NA	CASSSGSTEETQYF	TGCGCCAGCAGCAGTGGATCAACAGAAGAGACCCAGTACTTC
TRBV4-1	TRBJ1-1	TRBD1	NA	CASSQEDRAGTEAFF	TGCGCCAGCAGCCAAGAGGACAGGGCCGGCACTGAAGCTTTCTTT
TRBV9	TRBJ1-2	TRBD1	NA	CASRGGLSSYTF	TGTGCCAGCAGAGGGGGCCTTTCGAGCTACACCTTC
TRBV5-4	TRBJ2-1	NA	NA	CASSFTGMNEQFF	TGTGCCAGCAGCTTTACAGGGATGAATGAGCAGTTCTTC
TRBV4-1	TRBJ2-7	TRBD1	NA	CASSLPGQGAYEQYF	TGCGCCAGCAGCCTCCCGGGACAGGGAGCCTACGAGCAGTACTTC
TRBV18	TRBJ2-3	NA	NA	CASSEADTQYF	TGTGCCAGCTCAGAGGCAGATACGCAGTATTTT
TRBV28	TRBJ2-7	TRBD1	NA	CASASTGTEGEQYF	TGTGCCAGCGCATCCACCGGGACAGAGGGCGAGCAGTACTTC
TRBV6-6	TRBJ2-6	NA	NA	CASSYLEGTGANVLTF	TGTGCCAGCAGTTACTTGGAGGGGACTGGGGCCAACGTCCTGACTTTC
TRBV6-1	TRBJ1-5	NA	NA	CASSDAVEGFQPQHF	TGTGCCAGCAGTGACGCGGTAGAGGGATTTCAGCCCCAGCATTTT
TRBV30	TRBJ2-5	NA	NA	CAWNVDGGGETQYF	TGTGCCTGGAATGTGGACGGGGGTGGGGAGACCCAGTACTTC
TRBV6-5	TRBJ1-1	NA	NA	CASSLHGMNTEAFF	TGTGCCAGCAGCCTACACGGGATGAACACTGAAGCTTTCTTT
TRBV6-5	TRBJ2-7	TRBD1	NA	CASSYPGQGRYEQYF	TGTGCCAGCAGTTACCCGGGACAGGGACGTTACGAGCAGTACTTC
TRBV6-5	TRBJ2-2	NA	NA	CASSTAGDTGELFF	TGTGCCAGCAGTACGGCAGGGGACACCGGGGAGCTGTTTTTT